These 5 T cell receptor beta chains were all obtained from the same sample, sequenced in a study of cytotoxic CD8 clonotypes in ibrutinib-treated CLL. Libraries were prepared by immunoSEQ multiplex PCR; TCRdb keeps only in-frame clonotypes and omits some of them. In the table there are about 300,000 clones, approximately 67% of which are singletons. The sequencing here drew on PBMCs, taken after 36 months of ibrutinib treatment. These receptors all come from a human donor with chronic lymphocytic leukemia.

This clone was counted a few times. This sequence joins TRBV11-1 and TRBJ1-2; TRBD1 matches 7 bases. In germline, CDR1 is SGHAT, CDR2 FQDESV (reference sequence). Unmatched junction bases numbered 4, after V lost 5 bases and J lost 1 base. This CDR3 contains 14 residues. DNA of the CDR3: TGTGCCAGCAGCCCGGGACAGAATAACTATGGCTACACCTTC. Residues: CASSPGQNNYGYTF.

The gene calls are TRBV18 and TRBJ2-5; D is ambiguous. This CDR3 has 13 amino acids. CDR1 is KGHSH and CDR2 is LQKENI in the germline V gene. Trimming took 3 bases from V and 5 from J, leaving 10 bases between them. CDR3 nucleotide sequence: TGTGCCAGCTCACCGCCCAGTCGGGAGACCCAGTACTTC. Translation gives CASSPPSRETQYF.

The chain employs TRBV5-6 and TRBJ1-1; D remains unclear. The germline gives CDR1 SGHDT, CDR2 YYEEEE. V shed 4 bases and J shed 1 base, with 8 bases lying between them. This CDR3 contains 13 residues. In DNA form, the CDR3 reads TGTGCCAGCAGCCCACTCCCGAACACTGAAGCTTTCTTT. It is translated as CASSPLPNTEAFF.

This clone was counted a few times. The chain couples TRBV10-3 to TRBJ2-3, with D perhaps assigned TRBD1 or TRBD2 (6 bases each). V lost 5 bases and J lost 2, with 11 bases in between. Germline loops: CDR1 ENHRY, CDR2 SYGVKD. There are 14 residues in the CDR3. CDR3 loop: CAISNRGPTDTQYF. In nucleotides, the CDR3 is TGTGCCATCAGTAACCGGGGGCCCACAGATACGCAGTATTTT.

The chain joins TRBV18 to TRBJ2-1; weak D call: TRBD1 (5 bases). V was cut by 2 bases and J by 5 bases, with 16 bases left in between. Per the germline V gene, CDR1 is KGHSH and CDR2 is LQKENI. CDR3 length: 16 amino acids. This chain's CDR3 is CASSPKWARVDNEQFF. CDR3 bases: TGTGCCAGCTCACCAAAGTGGGCCAGGGTAGACAATGAGCAGTTCTTC.